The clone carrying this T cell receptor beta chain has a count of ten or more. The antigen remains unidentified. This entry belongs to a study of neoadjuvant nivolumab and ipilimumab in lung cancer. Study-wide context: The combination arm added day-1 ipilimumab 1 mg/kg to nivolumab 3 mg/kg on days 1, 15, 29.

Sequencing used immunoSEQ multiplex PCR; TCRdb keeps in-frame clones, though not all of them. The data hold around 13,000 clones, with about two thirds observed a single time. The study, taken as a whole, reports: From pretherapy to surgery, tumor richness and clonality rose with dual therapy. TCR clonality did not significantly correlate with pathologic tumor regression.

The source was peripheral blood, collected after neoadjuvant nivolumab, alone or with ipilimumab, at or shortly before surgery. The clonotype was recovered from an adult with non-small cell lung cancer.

CDR3 nucleotides: TGTGCCAGCAGCCAAAATGGAGGCACTGAAGCTTTCTTT. This gives the protein CASSQNGGTEAFF. J is TRBJ1-1 and V is TRBV14; D call uncertain. The V and J ends lost 2 bases and 4 bases respectively, with 8 bases between them. CDR1 SGHDN and CDR2 FVKESK come from the germline V gene. The CDR3 has 13 amino acids.